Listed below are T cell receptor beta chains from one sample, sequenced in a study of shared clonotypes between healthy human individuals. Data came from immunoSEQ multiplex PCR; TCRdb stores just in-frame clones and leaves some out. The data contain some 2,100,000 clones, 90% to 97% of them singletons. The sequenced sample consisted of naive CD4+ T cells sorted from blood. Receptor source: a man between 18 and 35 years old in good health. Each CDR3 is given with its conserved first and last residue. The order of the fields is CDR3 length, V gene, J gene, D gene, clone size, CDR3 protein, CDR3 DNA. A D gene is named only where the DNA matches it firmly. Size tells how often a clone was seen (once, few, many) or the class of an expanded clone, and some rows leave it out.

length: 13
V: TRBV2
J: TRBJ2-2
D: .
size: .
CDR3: CASSGENTGELFF
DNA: TGTGCCAGCAGTGGAGAGAACACCGGGGAGCTGTTTTTT

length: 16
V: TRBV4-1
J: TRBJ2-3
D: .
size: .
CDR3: CASSPRTSSSTDTQYF
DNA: TGCGCCAGCAGCCCCAGAACTAGTAGTAGCACAGATACGCAGTATTTT

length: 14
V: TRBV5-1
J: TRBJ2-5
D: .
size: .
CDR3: CASSFGQPQETQYF
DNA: TGCGCCAGCAGCTTCGGACAGCCCCAAGAGACCCAGTACTTC

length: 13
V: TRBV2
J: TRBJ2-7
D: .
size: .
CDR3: CASRGLHFDEQYF
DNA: TGTGCCAGCAGGGGACTCCATTTCGACGAGCAGTACTTC

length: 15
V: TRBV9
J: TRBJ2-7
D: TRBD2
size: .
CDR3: CASSVGTSGSYEQYF
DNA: TGTGCCAGCAGCGTTGGGACTAGCGGATCCTACGAGCAGTACTTC

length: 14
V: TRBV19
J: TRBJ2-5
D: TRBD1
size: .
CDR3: CASSSGQGAETQYF
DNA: TGTGCCAGTAGTAGCGGACAGGGGGCGGAGACCCAGTACTTC

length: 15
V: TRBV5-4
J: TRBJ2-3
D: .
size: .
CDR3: CASTAGGPSTDTQYF
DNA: TGTGCCAGCACCGCTGGGGGGCCTAGCACAGATACGCAGTATTTT

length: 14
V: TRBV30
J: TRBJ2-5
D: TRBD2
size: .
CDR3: CAWGAGVSQETQYF
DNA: TGTGCCTGGGGAGCGGGAGTCAGCCAAGAGACCCAGTACTTC

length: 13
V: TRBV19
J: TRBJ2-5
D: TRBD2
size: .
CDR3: CASSIVAGGTQYF
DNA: TGTGCCAGTAGTATCGTAGCGGGAGGGACCCAGTACTTC

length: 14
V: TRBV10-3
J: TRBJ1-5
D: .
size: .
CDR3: CAISESGVDQPQHF
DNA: TGTGCCATCAGTGAGTCCGGGGTAGATCAGCCCCAGCATTTT

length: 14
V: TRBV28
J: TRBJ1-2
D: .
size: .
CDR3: CASSSSGRGYGYTF
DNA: TGTGCCAGCAGTTCCTCGGGCAGGGGCTATGGCTACACCTTC

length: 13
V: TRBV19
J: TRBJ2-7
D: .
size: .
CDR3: CASSIGLPGEQYF
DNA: TGTGCCAGTAGTATAGGCCTCCCAGGGGAGCAGTACTTC

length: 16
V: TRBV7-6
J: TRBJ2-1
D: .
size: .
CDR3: CASSPLSGLSYNEQFF
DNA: TGTGCCAGCAGCCCTCTGAGCGGACTCTCCTACAATGAGCAGTTCTTC

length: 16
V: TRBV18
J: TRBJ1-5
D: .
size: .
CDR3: CASSPPGGVSNQPQHF
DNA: TGTGCCAGCTCCCCACCTGGGGGGGTGAGCAATCAGCCCCAGCATTTT

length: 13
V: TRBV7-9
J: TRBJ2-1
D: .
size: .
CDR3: CASSLASVNEQFF
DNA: TGTGCCAGCAGCTTGGCTAGCGTTAACGAGCAGTTCTTC

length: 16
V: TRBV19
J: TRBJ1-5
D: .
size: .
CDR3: CASSPPTAPSNQPQHF
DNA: TGTGCCAGTAGTCCACCGACTGCCCCTAGCAATCAGCCCCAGCATTTT

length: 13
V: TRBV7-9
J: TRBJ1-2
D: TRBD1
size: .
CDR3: CASSLTDRVGYTF
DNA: TGTGCCAGCAGCTTAACGGACAGGGTTGGCTACACCTTC

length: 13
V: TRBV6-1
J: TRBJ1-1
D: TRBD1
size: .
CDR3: CASNGGQGNEAFF
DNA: TGTGCCAGCAACGGGGGACAGGGAAATGAAGCTTTCTTT

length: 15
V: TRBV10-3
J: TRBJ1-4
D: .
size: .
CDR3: CAISTVADSEEKLFF
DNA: TGTGCCATCAGCACCGTCGCGGACAGCGAGGAAAAACTGTTTTTT

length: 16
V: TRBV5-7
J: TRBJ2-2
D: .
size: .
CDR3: CASSLGGPWCLGELFF
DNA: TGTGCCAGCAGCTTGGGTGGGCCCTGGTGCCTCGGGGAGCTGTTTTTT

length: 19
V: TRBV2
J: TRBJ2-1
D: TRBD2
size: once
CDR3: CASSALVRPPGRGFDEQFF
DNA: TGTGCCAGCAGTGCCCTGGTCCGGCCCCCGGGGCGGGGGTTCGATGAGCAGTTCTTC

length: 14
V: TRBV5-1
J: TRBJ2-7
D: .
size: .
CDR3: CASSLGDGSYEQYF
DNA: TGCGCCAGCAGCCTCGGGGACGGCTCCTACGAGCAGTACTTC

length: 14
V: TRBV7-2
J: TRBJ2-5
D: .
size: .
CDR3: CASSLQGGEETQYF
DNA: TGTGCCAGCAGCTTACAGGGGGGAGAAGAGACCCAGTACTTC

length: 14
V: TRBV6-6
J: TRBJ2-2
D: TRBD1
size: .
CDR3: CASSRDREAGELFF
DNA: TGTGCCAGCAGTAGGGACAGGGAAGCCGGGGAGCTGTTTTTT

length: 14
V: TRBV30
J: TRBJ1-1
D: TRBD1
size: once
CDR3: CACVGDRVGTEAFF
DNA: TGTGCCTGTGTAGGGGACAGGGTGGGCACTGAAGCTTTCTTT

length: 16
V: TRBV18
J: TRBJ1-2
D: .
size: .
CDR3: CASSPPRQDSNYGYTF
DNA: TGTGCCAGCTCACCACCGAGGCAGGATTCAAACTATGGCTACACCTTC

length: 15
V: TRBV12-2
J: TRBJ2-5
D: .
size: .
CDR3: CASRQRAVRRRTQYF
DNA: TGTGCAAGTCGCCAGCGAGCGGTAAGGAGGCGGACCCAGTACTTC

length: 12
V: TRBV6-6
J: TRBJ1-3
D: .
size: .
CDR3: CASSYRDDTIYF
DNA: TGTGCCAGCAGTTACAGGGATGACACCATATATTTT

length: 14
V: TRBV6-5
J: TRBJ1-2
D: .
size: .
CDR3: CASSPGTLNYGYTF
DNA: TGTGCCAGCAGTCCCGGGACGCTTAACTATGGCTACACCTTC

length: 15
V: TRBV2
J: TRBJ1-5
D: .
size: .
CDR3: CASREDGGGNQPQHF
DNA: TGTGCCAGCAGGGAGGATGGGGGAGGGAATCAGCCCCAGCATTTT

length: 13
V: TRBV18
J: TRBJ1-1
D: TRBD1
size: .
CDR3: CASSPTGGTEAFF
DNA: TGTGCCAGCTCACCAACAGGGGGCACTGAAGCTTTCTTT

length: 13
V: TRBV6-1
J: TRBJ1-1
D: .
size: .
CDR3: CASKTELNTEAFF
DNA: TGTGCCAGCAAAACGGAGTTGAACACTGAAGCTTTCTTT

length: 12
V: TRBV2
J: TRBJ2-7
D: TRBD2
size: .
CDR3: CASSGLAYEQYF
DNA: TGTGCCAGCAGCGGACTAGCCTACGAGCAGTACTTC

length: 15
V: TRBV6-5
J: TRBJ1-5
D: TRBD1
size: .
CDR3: CASSYRTGKGQPQHF
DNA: TGTGCCAGCAGTTACAGGACAGGGAAGGGTCAGCCCCAGCATTTT

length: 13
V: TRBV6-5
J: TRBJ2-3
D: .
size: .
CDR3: CASSSSSTDTQYF
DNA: TGTGCCAGCAGTTCAAGCAGCACAGATACGCAGTATTTT

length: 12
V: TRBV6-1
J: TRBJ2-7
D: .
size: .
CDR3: CASRAPGGEQYF
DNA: TGTGCCAGCAGAGCGCCCGGGGGAGAGCAGTACTTC

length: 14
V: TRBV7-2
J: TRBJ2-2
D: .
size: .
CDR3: CASSLERGTGELFF
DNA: TGTGCCAGCAGCTTAGAGAGGGGAACCGGGGAGCTGTTTTTT

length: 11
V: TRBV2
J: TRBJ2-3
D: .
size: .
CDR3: CASSEEVQQYF
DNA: TGTGCCAGCAGTGAAGAGGTTCAGCAGTATTTT

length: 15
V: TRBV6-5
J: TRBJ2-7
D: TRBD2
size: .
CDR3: CASSQRLAGGYEQYF
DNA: TGTGCCAGCAGTCAACGACTAGCGGGGGGCTACGAGCAGTACTTC

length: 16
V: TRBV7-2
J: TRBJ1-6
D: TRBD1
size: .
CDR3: CASSLVQGIYNSPLHF
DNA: TGTGCCAGCAGCTTAGTACAGGGGATCTATAATTCACCCCTCCACTTT

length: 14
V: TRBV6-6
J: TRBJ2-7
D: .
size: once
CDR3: CASSYSTFSYEQYF
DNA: TGTGCCAGCAGTTACTCTACCTTCTCCTACGAGCAGTACTTC

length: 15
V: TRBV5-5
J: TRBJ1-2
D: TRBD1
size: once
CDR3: CASSLGDRELGGYTF
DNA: TGTGCCAGCAGCTTGGGGGACAGGGAATTGGGTGGCTACACCTTC